A single sample gave rise to the 13 T cell receptor beta chains below, sequenced in a study of T-cell reconstitution after alpha-beta-depleted transplantation in children. As it was prepared, the TCRbeta library received unique molecular identifiers. A single record per CDR3 protein comes from TCRdb applying MiXCR to the PCR reads. The sample holds more than 250,000 distinct CDR3 sequences, 9.9% seen once. Sequenced here: PBMCs from the stem cell graft donor, sampled from the stem cell graft. The receptors here all came from a human donor who donated a stem cell graft to a child with SCID.

In this sample, this clonotype turned up many times. The junction differs from germline at one of its ends, possibly a read error. This sequence joins TRBV9 and TRBJ2-5, with D perhaps TRBD2 (5 bases). From germline, CDR1 is SGDLS and CDR2 YYNGEE. The CDR3 contains 15 residues. CDR3 region: CASRVGLGGQETQYF. CDR3 bases: TGTGCCAGCAGGGTAGGGCTCGGAGGCCAAGAGACCCAGTACTTC.

This clonotype was seen more than once but under ten times. The chain carries TRBV15 and TRBJ2-1; 7 bases fit TRBD2. Losses at the gene ends were 3 bases for V and 1 base for J; bases not matched to a gene: 9. CDR1 LNHNV and CDR2 YYDKDF come from the germline V gene (reference sequence). This CDR3 comprises 17 residues. The CDR3 spells CATSSGFAGESYNEQFF. DNA for the CDR3: TGTGCCACCAGCAGCGGATTTGCGGGGGAGTCCTACAATGAGCAGTTCTTC.

This clonotype came up many times. The chain has TRBV12-3 or TRBV12-4 and TRBJ2-1; D is possibly TRBD2 (6 bases). The CDR3 is 15 residues long. Deletions cut 5 bases from V and 0 bases from J, with 11 bases between. The CDR3 region is CASSTDGSSYNEQFF. The CDR3 bases are TGTGCCAGCAGTACAGACGGGAGCTCCTACAATGAGCAGTTCTTC.

This clonotype was detected only a few times. The chain recombines TRBV20-1 with TRBJ2-5, with no clear D. V lost 5 bases to trimming and J lost 4 bases, with 14 bases between them. This CDR3 comprises 13 residues. Per germline, CDR1 DFQATT and CDR2 SNEGSKA (reference sequence). In nucleotides, the CDR3 is TGCAGTGCTGGCAGCAGTCAGGCAGAGACCCAGTACTTC. Its protein is CSAGSSQAETQYF.

This clonotype came up many times. The chain uses TRBV4-1 and TRBJ2-2; D remains unclear. CDR3 size: 15 residues. V was trimmed by 1 base and J by 2 bases, leaving 8 bases between them. Germline CDR1 and CDR2: MGHRA and YSYEKL. CDR3 sequence: CASSQGAVNTGELFF. The CDR3 region has the DNA TGCGCCAGCAGCCAAGGGGCAGTCAACACCGGGGAGCTGTTTTTT.

For the CDR3, the DNA is TGCGCCAGCAGCTTCGGCAGGGACCGGCACGAGCAGTACTTC. Its translation: CASSFGRDRHEQYF. This rearrangement joins TRBV5-1 to TRBJ2-7; either TRBD1 or TRBD2 may supply D (5 bases each). Germline lookup yields CDR1 SGHRS and CDR2 YFSETQ. Trimming stripped 2 bases from V and 5 bases from J, with 14 bases between. The CDR3 covers 14 residues.

This clonotype turned up a few times. The chain couples TRBV7-8 to TRBJ2-7; tentative D call: TRBD2 (5 bases). The ends were cut back, 1 base at V and 7 bases at J, with 8 bases in the middle. Germline-derived CDR1 and CDR2 are SGHVS and FQNEAQ. CDR3 length: 12 residues. DNA for the CDR3: TGTGCCAGCAGCTTAGACCCGGGAGAGCAGTACTTC. It codes for CASSLDPGEQYF.

This clonotype occurred a few times. This sequence joins TRBV20-1 and TRBJ1-5; no reliable D call. V lost 3 bases, J lost 6 bases, and 15 bases lay in between. This CDR3 spans 14 amino acids. Per the germline V gene, CDR1 is DFQATT and CDR2 is SNEGSKA (reference sequence). CDR3 region: CSASSPSSTQPQHF. The CDR3 DNA reads TGCAGTGCTAGTAGCCCGAGTAGTACTCAGCCCCAGCATTTT.

A remark on this clonotype: A much larger clone sits a single nucleotide away, making a read error possible. The chain joins TRBV5-5 to TRBJ1-1; D unresolved. The V gene's germline CDR1 is SGHKS and CDR2 YYEKEE (reference sequence). Trimming took off 0 bases at V and 7 bases at J, with 4 bases between the two ends. This CDR3 contains 11 residues. The CDR3 nucleotides are TGTGCCAGCAGCTTGGACAGTGAAGCTTTCTTT. Translating gives CASSLDSEAFF.

Ten or more counts support this clonotype. This chain links TRBV11-2 with TRBJ1-2; D remains ambiguous. The germline CDR1 and CDR2 sequences are SGHAT and FQNNGV. This CDR3 is 14 amino acids long. The V end was cut by 2 bases, the J end by 0 bases, with 7 bases between. The CDR3 nucleotides read TGTGCCAGCAGCTTACCGGGAGCTAACTATGGCTACACCTTC. Amino acid sequence: CASSLPGANYGYTF.

This clonotype was seen only a few times. The chain carries TRBV5-1 and TRBJ2-2, with D possibly matching TRBD1 (5 bases). The ends were cut back, 5 bases at V and 4 bases at J, with 18 bases in the middle. CDR1 is SGHRS and CDR2 is YFSETQ in the germline V gene. The CDR3 covers 16 residues. The CDR3 here is CASSSKGAGFTGELFF. CDR3 DNA: TGCGCCAGCAGTTCGAAAGGGGCTGGATTCACCGGGGAGCTGTTTTTT.

There are many counts of this clonotype. V usage is TRBV6-5 and J usage is TRBJ1-6, with unresolved D. The CDR3 contains 14 residues. V lost 1 base and J lost 9, with 10 bases in between. The V gene's germline CDR1 is MNHEY and CDR2 SVGAGI. The CDR3 protein is CASSYLGRGSPLHF. The CDR3, as DNA: TGTGCCAGCAGTTACTTGGGTAGAGGTTCACCCCTCCACTTT.

V usage is TRBV20-1 and J usage is TRBJ2-3; D uncertain. Trimming pared 0 bases from V and 0 bases from J, leaving 10 bases between. Germline CDR1 and CDR2: DFQATT and SNEGSKA (reference sequence). The CDR3 extends over 15 amino acids. DNA of the CDR3: TGCAGTGCTAGAGATTGGGCCAGAAGCACAGATACGCAGTATTTT. Translating it yields CSARDWARSTDTQYF.